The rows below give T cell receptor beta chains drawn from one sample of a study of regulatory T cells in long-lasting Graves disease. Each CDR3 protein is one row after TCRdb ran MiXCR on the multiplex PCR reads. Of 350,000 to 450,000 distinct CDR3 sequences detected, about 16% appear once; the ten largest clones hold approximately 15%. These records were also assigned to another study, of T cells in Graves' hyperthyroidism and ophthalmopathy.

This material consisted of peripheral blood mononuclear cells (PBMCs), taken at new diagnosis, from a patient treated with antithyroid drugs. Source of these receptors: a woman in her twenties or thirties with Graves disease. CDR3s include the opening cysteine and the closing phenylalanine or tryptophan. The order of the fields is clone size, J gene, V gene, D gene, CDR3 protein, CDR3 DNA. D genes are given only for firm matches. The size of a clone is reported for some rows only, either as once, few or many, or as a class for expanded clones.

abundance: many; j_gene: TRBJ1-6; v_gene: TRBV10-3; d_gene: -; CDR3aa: CAISESDGPLSYNSPLHF; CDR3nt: TGTGCCATCAGTGAGTCGGACGGGCCCCTCTCCTATAATTCACCCCTCCACTTT
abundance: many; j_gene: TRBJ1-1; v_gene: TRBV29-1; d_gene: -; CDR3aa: CSVGPRMMNTEAFF; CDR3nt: TGCAGCGTTGGCCCCCGAATGATGAACACTGAAGCTTTCTTT
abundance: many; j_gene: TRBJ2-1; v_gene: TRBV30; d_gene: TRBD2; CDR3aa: CAWRTSGSNEQFF; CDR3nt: TGTGCCTGGCGGACTAGCGGGAGCAATGAGCAGTTCTTC
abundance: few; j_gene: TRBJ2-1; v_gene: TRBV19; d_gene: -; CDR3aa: CASSSPGGVRNEQFF; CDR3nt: TGTGCCAGTAGTTCTCCAGGGGGGGTAAGGAATGAGCAGTTCTTC
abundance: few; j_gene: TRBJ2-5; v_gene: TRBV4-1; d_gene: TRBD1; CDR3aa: CASSRTGDGETQYF; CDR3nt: TGCGCCAGCAGCCGAACAGGGGACGGGGAGACCCAGTACTTC
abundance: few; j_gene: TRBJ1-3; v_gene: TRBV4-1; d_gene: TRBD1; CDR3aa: CASSQGTGISTIYF; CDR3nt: TGCGCCAGCAGCCAAGGGACAGGGATTTCCACCATATATTTT
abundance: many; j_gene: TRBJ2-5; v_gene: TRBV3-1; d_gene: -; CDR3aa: CASSQKGTQYF; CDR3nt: TGTGCCAGCAGCCAAAAGGGGACCCAGTACTTC
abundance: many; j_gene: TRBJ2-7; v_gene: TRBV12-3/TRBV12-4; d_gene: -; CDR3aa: CASASYYEQYF; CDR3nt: TGTGCCAGCGCCTCCTACTACGAGCAGTACTTC
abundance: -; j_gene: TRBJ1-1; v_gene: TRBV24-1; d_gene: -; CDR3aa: CATQTPGNTEAFF; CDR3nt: TGTGCCACCCAAACCCCGGGGAACACTGAAGCTTTCTTT
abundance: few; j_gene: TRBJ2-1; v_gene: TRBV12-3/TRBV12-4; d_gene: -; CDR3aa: CASGRDPVHEQFF; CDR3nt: TGTGCCAGCGGCCGGGACCCCGTCCATGAGCAGTTCTTC
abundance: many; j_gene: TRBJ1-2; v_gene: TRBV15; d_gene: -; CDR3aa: CATSLDTIYGYTF; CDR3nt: TGTGCCACCAGTCTAGACACCATCTATGGCTACACCTTC
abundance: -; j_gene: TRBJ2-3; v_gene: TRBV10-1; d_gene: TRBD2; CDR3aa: CASSESWREGLDTQYF; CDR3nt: TGCGCCAGCAGTGAGTCTTGGCGGGAGGGCCTGGATACGCAGTATTTT
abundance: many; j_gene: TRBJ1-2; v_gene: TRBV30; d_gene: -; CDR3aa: CAWERTYGGYTF; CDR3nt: TGTGCCTGGGAGCGAACGTACGGTGGCTACACCTTC
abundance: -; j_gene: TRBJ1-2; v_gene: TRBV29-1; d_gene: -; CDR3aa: CSVGTLYGYTF; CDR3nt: TGCAGCGTTGGAACACTTTATGGCTACACCTTC
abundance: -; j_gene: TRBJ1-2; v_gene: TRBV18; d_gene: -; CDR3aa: CASSPAPGGDYGYTF; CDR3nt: TGTGCCAGCTCTCCCGCCCCGGGGGGAGACTATGGCTACACCTTC
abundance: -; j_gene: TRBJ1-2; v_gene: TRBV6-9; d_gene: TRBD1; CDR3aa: CASSSQRGQGDYGYTF; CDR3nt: TGTGCCAGCAGTTCCCAAAGGGGGCAGGGGGACTATGGCTACACCTTC
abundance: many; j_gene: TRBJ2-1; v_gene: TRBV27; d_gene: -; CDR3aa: CASTPFTGNEQFF; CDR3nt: TGTGCCAGCACCCCGTTTACCGGGAATGAGCAGTTCTTC
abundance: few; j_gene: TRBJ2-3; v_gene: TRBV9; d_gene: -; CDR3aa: CASSVAGSQLSTDTQYF; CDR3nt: TGTGCCAGCAGCGTAGCCGGGAGCCAGCTCAGCACAGATACGCAGTATTTT
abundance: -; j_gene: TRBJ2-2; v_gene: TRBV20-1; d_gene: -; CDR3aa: CSARGQSNTGELFF; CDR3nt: TGCAGTGCTAGGGGACAAAGTAACACCGGGGAGCTGTTTTTT
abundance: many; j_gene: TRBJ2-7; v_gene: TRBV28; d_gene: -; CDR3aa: CASSSGRAFKTYEQYF; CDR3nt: TGTGCCAGCAGTAGCGGGCGGGCCTTCAAAACCTACGAGCAGTACTTC
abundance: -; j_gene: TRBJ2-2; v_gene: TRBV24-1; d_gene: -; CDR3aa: CATSDYRNTGELFF; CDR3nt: TGTGCCACCAGTGATTATAGGAACACCGGGGAGCTGTTTTTT
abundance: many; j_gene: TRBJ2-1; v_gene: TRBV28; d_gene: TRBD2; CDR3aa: CASASGSFLEQFF; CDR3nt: TGTGCCAGCGCCAGCGGGAGTTTTCTTGAGCAGTTCTTC
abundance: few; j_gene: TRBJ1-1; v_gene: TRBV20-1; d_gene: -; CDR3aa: CSAARGPGTEAFF; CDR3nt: TGCAGTGCCGCGAGGGGCCCGGGCACTGAAGCTTTCTTT
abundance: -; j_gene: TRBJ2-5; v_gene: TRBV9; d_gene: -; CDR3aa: CASSVMVQETQYF; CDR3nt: TGTGCCAGCAGCGTAATGGTTCAAGAGACCCAGTACTTC
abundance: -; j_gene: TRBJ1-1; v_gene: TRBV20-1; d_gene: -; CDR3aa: CSARDQAEAFF; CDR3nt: TGCAGTGCTAGAGATCAGGCTGAAGCTTTCTTT
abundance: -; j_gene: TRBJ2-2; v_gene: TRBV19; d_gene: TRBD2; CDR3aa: CATSGRATGELFF; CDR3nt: TGTGCCACTAGCGGGAGGGCCACCGGGGAGCTGTTTTTT
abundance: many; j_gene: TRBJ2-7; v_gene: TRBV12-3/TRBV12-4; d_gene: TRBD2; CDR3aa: CASSRPSRSGGRAVQYF; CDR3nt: TGTGCCAGCAGTCGACCCTCTCGAAGTGGCGGGAGGGCGGTGCAGTACTTC
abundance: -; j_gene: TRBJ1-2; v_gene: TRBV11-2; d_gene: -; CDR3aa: CASSLTAAGDYGYTF; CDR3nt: TGTGCCAGCAGTTTAACGGCAGCCGGAGACTATGGCTACACCTTC
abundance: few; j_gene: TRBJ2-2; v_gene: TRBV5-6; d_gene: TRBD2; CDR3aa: CASSLLGREQNTGELFF; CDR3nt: TGTGCCAGCAGCTTGCTCGGGAGGGAACAAAACACCGGGGAGCTGTTTTTT
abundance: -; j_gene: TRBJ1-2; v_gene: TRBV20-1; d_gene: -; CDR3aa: CSANVGVGYTF; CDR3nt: TGCAGTGCTAATGTTGGGGTCGGCTACACCTTC
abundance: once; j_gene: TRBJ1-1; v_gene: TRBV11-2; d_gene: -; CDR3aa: CASSLEPGANTEAFF; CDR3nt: TGTGCCAGCAGCTTAGAACCGGGGGCGAACACTGAAGCTTTCTTT
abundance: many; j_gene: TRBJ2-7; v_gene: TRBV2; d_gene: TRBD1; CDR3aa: CASNVQGARYEQYF; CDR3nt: TGTGCCAGCAACGTACAGGGGGCGCGGTACGAGCAGTACTTC
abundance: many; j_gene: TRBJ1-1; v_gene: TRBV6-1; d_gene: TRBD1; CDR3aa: CASSIQGALTEAFF; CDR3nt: TGTGCCAGCAGTATACAGGGGGCCCTGACTGAAGCTTTCTTT